This is a list of T cell receptor beta chains from one sample in a study of blood T cell repertoires in COVID-19. Profiled with immunoSEQ multiplex PCR; TCRdb holds only in-frame clones, not every one. The table includes about 320,000 clones, 90% detected once. The specimen was PBMCs or T cells enriched from blood (not recorded which). The receptors were gathered from a young woman who had been exposed to COVID-19. Each CDR3 is given with its conserved first and last residue. D genes are given only for firm matches. The size entry is marked missing in some rows and otherwise reads once, few, many or a size class.

j_gene: TRBJ2-7; abundance: NA; v_gene: TRBV5-5; d_gene: TRBD1; CDR3aa: CASSLEQGAWQYF; CDR3nt: TGTGCCAGCAGCTTGGAACAGGGGGCATGGCAGTACTTC
j_gene: TRBJ2-7; abundance: few; v_gene: TRBV9; d_gene: NA; CDR3aa: CASSVTAASYEQYF; CDR3nt: TGTGCCAGCAGCGTAACGGCGGCTTCCTACGAGCAGTACTTC
j_gene: TRBJ1-6; abundance: NA; v_gene: TRBV7-9; d_gene: NA; CDR3aa: CASSLLTDSPLHF; CDR3nt: TGTGCCAGCAGCTTATTGACAGATTCACCCCTCCACTTT
j_gene: TRBJ1-5; abundance: NA; v_gene: TRBV7-2; d_gene: NA; CDR3aa: CASSFGGYSNQPQHF; CDR3nt: TGTGCCAGCAGCTTCGGCGGATATAGCAATCAGCCCCAGCATTTT
j_gene: TRBJ2-3; abundance: NA; v_gene: TRBV6-1; d_gene: NA; CDR3aa: CASSESWTAWTDTQYF; CDR3nt: TGTGCCAGCAGTGAGTCCTGGACAGCCTGGACAGATACGCAGTATTTT
j_gene: TRBJ2-7; abundance: NA; v_gene: TRBV19; d_gene: NA; CDR3aa: CASSPTWVGEQYF; CDR3nt: TGTGCCAGTAGCCCGACATGGGTCGGCGAGCAGTACTTC
j_gene: TRBJ1-2; abundance: once; v_gene: TRBV6-5; d_gene: TRBD1; CDR3aa: CASSSTNRGYYGYTF; CDR3nt: TGTGCCAGCAGTTCAACGAACAGGGGGTACTATGGCTACACCTTC
j_gene: TRBJ1-2; abundance: once; v_gene: TRBV6-1; d_gene: NA; CDR3aa: CASSEKLERHRGVVF; CDR3nt: TGTGCCAGCAGTGAAAAGTTAGAACGCCACCGAGGAGTAGTGTTC
j_gene: TRBJ2-7; abundance: NA; v_gene: TRBV5-5; d_gene: NA; CDR3aa: CASSIIEGRYEQYF; CDR3nt: TGTGCCAGCAGCATCATCGAGGGGAGGTACGAGCAGTACTTC
j_gene: TRBJ1-6; abundance: NA; v_gene: TRBV5-1; d_gene: TRBD1; CDR3aa: CASSRSGGSNSPLHF; CDR3nt: TGCGCCAGCAGCCGGTCAGGGGGGAGTAATTCACCCCTCCACTTT
j_gene: TRBJ1-2; abundance: once; v_gene: TRBV4-3; d_gene: NA; CDR3aa: CASSQDSYYGYTF; CDR3nt: TGCGCCAGCAGCCAGGACAGCTACTATGGCTACACCTTC
j_gene: TRBJ2-4; abundance: NA; v_gene: TRBV7-8; d_gene: TRBD2; CDR3aa: CASSPGLAGEVQYF; CDR3nt: TGTGCCAGCAGCCCAGGACTAGCGGGGGAGGTTCAGTACTTC
j_gene: TRBJ1-6; abundance: NA; v_gene: TRBV25-1; d_gene: NA; CDR3aa: CASSDFRTSSPLHF; CDR3nt: TGTGCCAGCAGTGACTTCAGGACAAGCTCACCCCTCCACTTT
j_gene: TRBJ1-4; abundance: NA; v_gene: TRBV2; d_gene: TRBD1; CDR3aa: CASSRQGPFGEKLFF; CDR3nt: TGTGCCAGCAGTAGACAGGGTCCCTTCGGGGAAAAACTGTTTTTT
j_gene: TRBJ2-5; abundance: once; v_gene: TRBV5-4; d_gene: NA; CDR3aa: CASSPKGQWETQYF; CDR3nt: TGTGCCAGCAGCCCCAAGGGGCAATGGGAGACCCAGTACTTC
j_gene: TRBJ2-1; abundance: few; v_gene: TRBV4-3; d_gene: TRBD2; CDR3aa: CASSPSGVRVDNEQFF; CDR3nt: TGCGCCAGCAGCCCTAGCGGGGTAAGGGTAGACAATGAGCAGTTCTTC
j_gene: TRBJ1-3; abundance: NA; v_gene: TRBV6-1; d_gene: NA; CDR3aa: CASSERILISGNTIYF; CDR3nt: TGTGCCAGCAGTGAGCGGATATTGATCTCCGGAAACACCATATATTTT
j_gene: TRBJ2-3; abundance: NA; v_gene: TRBV16; d_gene: TRBD2; CDR3aa: CASSQLISGGTDTQYF; CDR3nt: TGTGCCAGCAGCCAATTGATCAGCGGGGGAACAGATACGCAGTATTTT
j_gene: TRBJ1-4; abundance: NA; v_gene: TRBV18; d_gene: NA; CDR3aa: CASSPPPANEKLFF; CDR3nt: TGTGCCAGCTCACCACCACCAGCTAATGAAAAACTGTTTTTT
j_gene: TRBJ2-7; abundance: NA; v_gene: TRBV9; d_gene: TRBD1; CDR3aa: CASSLRDSYEQYF; CDR3nt: TGTGCCAGCAGCCTCAGGGACAGCTACGAGCAGTACTTC
j_gene: TRBJ1-4; abundance: NA; v_gene: TRBV4-1; d_gene: TRBD1; CDR3aa: CASSLRVGQDAKLFF; CDR3nt: TGCGCCAGCAGCCTAAGGGTTGGACAGGACGCAAAACTGTTTTTT
j_gene: TRBJ1-2; abundance: NA; v_gene: TRBV19; d_gene: TRBD1; CDR3aa: CASSTPRTGSYGYTF; CDR3nt: TGTGCCAGTAGTACCCCCAGGACAGGGTCCTATGGCTACACCTTC
j_gene: TRBJ1-1; abundance: NA; v_gene: TRBV7-3; d_gene: TRBD1; CDR3aa: CASRPDRGRDEAFF; CDR3nt: TGTGCCAGCAGACCGGACAGGGGGCGGGATGAAGCTTTCTTT
j_gene: TRBJ1-6; abundance: NA; v_gene: TRBV7-9; d_gene: TRBD1; CDR3aa: CASSSLDRVGSPLHF; CDR3nt: TGTGCCAGCAGCTCCCTAGACAGGGTAGGCTCACCCCTCCACTTT
j_gene: TRBJ2-7; abundance: once; v_gene: TRBV7-2; d_gene: TRBD1; CDR3aa: CASAAQGAIYEQYF; CDR3nt: TGTGCCAGCGCCGCGCAGGGGGCCATCTACGAGCAGTACTTC
j_gene: TRBJ2-4; abundance: NA; v_gene: TRBV4-3; d_gene: NA; CDR3aa: CASSQTAVAKNIQYF; CDR3nt: TGCGCCAGCAGCCAGACAGCCGTAGCCAAAAACATTCAGTACTTC
j_gene: TRBJ1-3; abundance: NA; v_gene: TRBV9; d_gene: NA; CDR3aa: CASSSSRGTGNTIYF; CDR3nt: TGTGCCAGCAGCTCTTCGCGAGGGACTGGAAACACCATATATTTT
j_gene: TRBJ2-2; abundance: NA; v_gene: TRBV6-7; d_gene: TRBD1; CDR3aa: CASSFNRGDTGELFF; CDR3nt: TGTGCCAGCAGTTTTAACAGGGGGGACACCGGGGAGCTGTTTTTT
j_gene: TRBJ1-3; abundance: NA; v_gene: TRBV3-1/TRBV3-2; d_gene: NA; CDR3aa: CASSQGGIPLSGNTIYF; CDR3nt: TGTGCCAGCAGCCAAGGAGGGATCCCCCTATCTGGAAACACCATATATTTT
j_gene: TRBJ1-6; abundance: NA; v_gene: TRBV18; d_gene: TRBD1; CDR3aa: CASSRGQDNSPLHF; CDR3nt: TGTGCCAGCTCACGGGGACAGGATAATTCACCCCTCCACTTT
j_gene: TRBJ2-1; abundance: NA; v_gene: TRBV7-2; d_gene: NA; CDR3aa: CASSPRQAPNEQFF; CDR3nt: TGTGCCAGCAGCCCCAGACAGGCCCCCAATGAGCAGTTCTTC
j_gene: TRBJ2-1; abundance: NA; v_gene: TRBV9; d_gene: TRBD2; CDR3aa: CASSATSVSSYNEQFF; CDR3nt: TGTGCCAGCAGCGCGACTAGCGTGAGCTCCTACAATGAGCAGTTCTTC
j_gene: TRBJ2-1; abundance: NA; v_gene: TRBV10-3; d_gene: NA; CDR3aa: CASEGSTEQFF; CDR3nt: TGTGCCTCCGAAGGGAGTACTGAGCAGTTCTTC
j_gene: TRBJ1-2; abundance: NA; v_gene: TRBV29-1; d_gene: NA; CDR3aa: CSAELAAGNYGYTF; CDR3nt: TGCAGCGCTGAATTAGCGGCGGGGAACTATGGCTACACCTTC
j_gene: TRBJ1-5; abundance: NA; v_gene: TRBV5-1; d_gene: TRBD1; CDR3aa: CASSRDRDQPQHF; CDR3nt: TGCGCCAGCAGTCGCGACAGGGACCAGCCCCAGCATTTT
j_gene: TRBJ1-2; abundance: NA; v_gene: TRBV11-3; d_gene: TRBD1; CDR3aa: CASSPLGDSMGYTF; CDR3nt: TGTGCCAGCAGCCCACTAGGGGACAGCATGGGCTACACCTTC
j_gene: TRBJ2-5; abundance: NA; v_gene: TRBV27; d_gene: NA; CDR3aa: CASSSTTRRGTQYF; CDR3nt: TGTGCCAGCAGTTCAACAACCCGGCGGGGGACCCAGTACTTC
j_gene: TRBJ1-2; abundance: NA; v_gene: TRBV21-1; d_gene: NA; CDR3aa: CASSKERTGIANYGYTF; CDR3nt: TGTGCCAGCAGCAAAGAGAGGACAGGGATAGCTAACTATGGCTACACCTTC
j_gene: TRBJ1-2; abundance: NA; v_gene: TRBV24-1; d_gene: NA; CDR3aa: CATSDAAYGYTF; CDR3nt: TGTGCCACCAGTGATGCGGCCTATGGCTACACCTTC
j_gene: TRBJ2-7; abundance: NA; v_gene: TRBV2; d_gene: TRBD1; CDR3aa: CASSVHYRGSEQYF; CDR3nt: TGTGCCAGCAGTGTTCATTACAGGGGTTCCGAGCAGTACTTC
j_gene: TRBJ2-7; abundance: NA; v_gene: TRBV7-9; d_gene: TRBD1; CDR3aa: CASSSGTGLNEQYF; CDR3nt: TGTGCCAGCAGCTCCGGGACAGGGCTCAACGAGCAGTACTTC
j_gene: TRBJ2-7; abundance: NA; v_gene: TRBV9; d_gene: TRBD1; CDR3aa: CASNPGQASYEQYF; CDR3nt: TGTGCCAGCAACCCGGGACAGGCTTCCTACGAGCAGTACTTC
j_gene: TRBJ2-3; abundance: NA; v_gene: TRBV5-1; d_gene: NA; CDR3aa: CASSLGQGHTDTQYF; CDR3nt: TGCGCCAGCAGCTTGGGGCAGGGCCACACAGATACGCAGTATTTT
j_gene: TRBJ1-1; abundance: NA; v_gene: TRBV4-2; d_gene: TRBD1; CDR3aa: CASSRDRVTEAFF; CDR3nt: TGTGCCAGCTCCCGGGACAGGGTAACTGAAGCTTTCTTT
j_gene: TRBJ1-2; abundance: once; v_gene: TRBV5-1; d_gene: NA; CDR3aa: CASSLTQGYGYTF; CDR3nt: TGCGCCAGCAGCTTGACTCAGGGATATGGCTACACCTTC
j_gene: TRBJ1-2; abundance: NA; v_gene: TRBV3-1/TRBV3-2; d_gene: NA; CDR3aa: CASSQVPSMAVYYGYTF; CDR3nt: TGTGCCAGCAGCCAAGTTCCCTCGATGGCGGTTTACTATGGCTACACCTTC
j_gene: TRBJ1-5; abundance: NA; v_gene: TRBV6-5; d_gene: NA; CDR3aa: CASSRVGSNQPQHF; CDR3nt: TGTGCCAGCAGCCGAGTCGGTAGCAATCAGCCCCAGCATTTT
j_gene: TRBJ1-5; abundance: NA; v_gene: TRBV4-2; d_gene: NA; CDR3aa: CASSHTMLSRVNQPQHF; CDR3nt: TGTGCCAGCAGCCACACAATGCTGAGCAGGGTGAATCAGCCCCAGCATTTT
j_gene: TRBJ2-5; abundance: once; v_gene: TRBV9; d_gene: TRBD2; CDR3aa: CASNPGGYQETQYF; CDR3nt: TGTGCCAGCAACCCGGGGGGATACCAAGAGACCCAGTACTTC
j_gene: TRBJ1-1; abundance: NA; v_gene: TRBV6-5; d_gene: TRBD1; CDR3aa: CASRAGTAGKAFF; CDR3nt: TGTGCCAGCAGGGCCGGGACAGCAGGGAAAGCTTTCTTT
j_gene: TRBJ1-2; abundance: NA; v_gene: TRBV10-3; d_gene: TRBD1; CDR3aa: CATRWDRRSNYGYTF; CDR3nt: TGTGCCACCAGGTGGGACAGACGCAGTAACTATGGCTACACCTTC
j_gene: TRBJ1-1; abundance: NA; v_gene: TRBV7-9; d_gene: TRBD1; CDR3aa: CASSLLGTGGWLNTEAFF; CDR3nt: TGTGCCAGCAGCTTATTGGGGACAGGGGGCTGGTTGAACACTGAAGCTTTCTTT
j_gene: TRBJ2-4; abundance: once; v_gene: TRBV10-3; d_gene: TRBD1; CDR3aa: CAISESTGSLKLAKNIQYF; CDR3nt: TGTGCCATCAGTGAGTCGACAGGGTCTCTGAAACTAGCCAAAAACATTCAGTACTTC
j_gene: TRBJ1-1; abundance: NA; v_gene: TRBV2; d_gene: TRBD1; CDR3aa: CASKDRDTEAFF; CDR3nt: TGTGCCAGCAAGGACAGGGACACTGAAGCTTTCTTT